These 5 T cell receptor beta chains originate from one sample sequenced in a study of blood T cell repertoires in COVID-19. Libraries were prepared by immunoSEQ multiplex PCR; TCRdb keeps only in-frame clonotypes and omits some of them. The data contain tens of thousands of clones, approximately 80% of them singletons. Sequences were obtained from peripheral blood. The receptors stem from a man aged 50 to 59 with acute or convalescent COVID-19.

V usage is TRBV6-4 and J usage is TRBJ2-2; a possible D gene is TRBD1 (7 bases). The CDR3 is made up of 16 amino acids. Germline CDR1 reads MRHNA; CDR2 reads SNTAGT. Trimming pared 0 bases from V and 4 bases from J, leaving 12 bases between. The CDR3 spells CASSDSQGGSTGELFF. In nucleotides, the CDR3 is TGTGCCAGCAGTGACTCCCAGGGGGGAAGCACCGGGGAGCTGTTTTTT.

This clone was seen just once. The J gene is TRBJ2-2, the V gene TRBV7-2; 10 bases are a match to TRBD1. Germline lookup yields CDR1 SGHTA and CDR2 FQGNSA. J gave up 4 bases and V 4 bases, and 6 bases lay outside the gene matches. This CDR3 comprises 16 residues. This CDR3 reads CASSSRRTGGTGELFF. The CDR3 nucleotides read TGTGCCAGCAGCTCCCGTCGGACAGGGGGCACCGGGGAGCTGTTTTTT.

The J gene is TRBJ2-1, the V gene TRBV4-1; D is ambiguous. The germline CDR1 and CDR2 sequences are MGHRA and YSYEKL. Trimming took 1 base from V and 7 from J, leaving 5 bases between them. The CDR3 is 12 amino acids. CDR3 residues: CASSQVTNEQFF. The CDR3 DNA reads as TGCGCCAGCAGCCAAGTTACTAATGAGCAGTTCTTC.

V is TRBV30 and J is TRBJ1-2; D ambiguous. This CDR3 comprises 11 residues. Trimming removed 1 base from V and 7 bases from J, with 7 bases in between. The germline CDR1 and CDR2 sequences are GTSNPN and SVGIG (reference sequence). Here the CDR3 reads CAWSAPGGYTF. The DNA of the CDR3 is TGTGCCTGGAGTGCCCCCGGTGGCTACACCTTC.

V usage is TRBV5-1 and J usage is TRBJ1-6; D call uncertain. The ends were cut back, 0 bases at V and 9 bases at J, with 13 bases in the middle. From germline, CDR1 is SGHRS and CDR2 YFSETQ. CDR3 length: 15 amino acids. The CDR3: CASSLAATEGSPLHF. Here the CDR3 DNA reads TGCGCCAGCAGCTTGGCGGCCACCGAGGGTTCACCCCTCCACTTT.